This TCR beta chain was documented in a study of blood T cells in healthy people across ages. PBMCs, at least 6.5 million per sample, were isolated. CDR3 length equals 16 residues. V shed 4 bases, J shed 2 bases, and the junction held 4 bases outside the gene matches. CDR1 is SGHRS, CDR2 YFSETQ, per germline. A second roughly 6 to 12 cycle PCR used barcoded and J-beta primers. From the 5' RACE reads, TCRdb called clonotypes with MiXCR, one entry per CDR3 protein. The data hold hundreds of thousands of distinct CDR3 sequences, with just under 25% observed a single time. These sequences were also reported in another study, on T cells of mothers and their children. From that study: Donors comprised three healthy Caucasian mothers plus their six children. The entire RNA extract went into cDNA synthesis at roughly 1.5 ug per 15 ul.

Sequenced sample: blood. The chain employs TRBV5-1 and TRBJ2-3; 13 bases map to TRBD2. This receptor was identified in a boy aged 5 to 17 in good health. The CDR3 is CASSHGTSGTTDTQYF. DNA of the CDR3: TGCGCCAGCAGCCACGGGACTAGCGGGACCACAGATACGCAGTATTTT. Full variable domain (remainder filled in from reference TRBV5-1 and TRBJ2-3): KAGVTQTPRYLIKTRGQQVTLSCSPISGHRSVSWYQQTPGQGLQFLFEYFSETQRNKGNFPGRFSGRQFSNSRSEMNVSTLELGDSALYLCASSHGTSGTTDTQYFGPGTRLTVL.